This T cell receptor beta chain was recorded in a study of blood T cell repertoires in COVID-19 (dated by TCRdb to the early 2020s). As for the study more broadly: The collaborator samples originated in the United States, Italy and Spain and spanned the acute and convalescent phases of COVID-19. The samples were drawn from the first 160 participants of the ongoing ImmuneRACE study and from over 950 subjects provided by 6 global collaborators. Sample metadata almost always included a de-identified subject ID, COVID-19 status, age in years and sex. The prospective study material was composed of cDNA or gDNA derived from T cells, B-cell-depleted T cells, or PBMCs. The repertoires were made available in a free public database intended to serve as a resource for research on the immune response to SARS-CoV-2. Subjects who had been exposed to COVID-19, were actively infected with it, or had recovered from it provided the deeply sampled blood TCRbeta repertoires that made up the dataset. HLA class I and class II types, where available, came from metadata supplied by the sample provider rather than from assay-based typing.

Whole blood was collected in K2EDTA tubes by collaborating institutions according to the institutions' own protocols. For TCRbeta analysis, collaborators shipped samples as frozen whole blood, isolated PBMCs, or DNA extracted from either of those sample types. The immunoSEQ Assay, a bias-controlled multiplex PCR, was used to amplify TCRbeta CDR3 regions from genomic DNA. The original methods were these. The number of nucleated cells in each sample was estimated from the amplification of reference gene primers within the assay. To quantify the absolute abundance of each unique TCRbeta CDR3 rearrangement, sequence reads were collapsed and filtered. Productive Simpson clonality was computed per sample as the square root of Simpson's diversity index over productive rearrangements. Drawn from immuneACCESS, this table holds only the in-frame rearrangements with V and J called that TCRdb kept. Clones are partly lost; checked studies trace under half to an unresolved V gene and leave the rest unexplained. V, J and clone size are taken as reported in that table, and D and trimming were inferred from the DNA itself. For this sample the table gives some 220,000 clones, of which 84% were detected only once. About 4% of the sample is in the top ten clones.

Here is what the overall study found, with its caveats: The quantity of clinical and demographic metadata differed by source and by participant and was supplied without curation.

With respect to this clone: It lacks a known antigen. No quality values exist for individual bases; no much larger clone is one base distant.

Sequences PRHDT (CDR1) and FYEKMQ (CDR2) are obtained from the germline V gene (reference sequence). Germline trimming amounts to 4 bases on V and 0 bases on J, with 9 as the count of junction bases outside the gene matches. Inclusive of the bounding cysteine and phenylalanine, the CDR3 is 18 residues long. The only DNA kept is the CDR3, 54 bases in frame from the first base. The chain joins TRBV13 to TRBJ2-1; a stretch of 10 junction bases matches TRBD2. Sequencing was performed on peripheral blood. The sequence derives from a man aged 45-65 years with acute or convalescent COVID-19. The CDR3 corresponds to CASSSGLAEGSSYNEQFF. The nucleotides read TGTGCCAGCAGCTCCGGACTAGCGGAGGGAAGCTCCTACAATGAGCAGTTCTTC. Reference TRBV13 and TRBJ2-1 proteins supply the regions before and after the CDR3; the full variable domain is: AAGVIQSPRHLIKEKRETATLKCYPIPRHDTVYWYQQGPGQDPQFLISFYEKMQSDKGSIPDRFSAQQFSDYHSELNMSSLELGDSALYFCASSSGLAEGSSYNEQFFGPGTRLTVL.